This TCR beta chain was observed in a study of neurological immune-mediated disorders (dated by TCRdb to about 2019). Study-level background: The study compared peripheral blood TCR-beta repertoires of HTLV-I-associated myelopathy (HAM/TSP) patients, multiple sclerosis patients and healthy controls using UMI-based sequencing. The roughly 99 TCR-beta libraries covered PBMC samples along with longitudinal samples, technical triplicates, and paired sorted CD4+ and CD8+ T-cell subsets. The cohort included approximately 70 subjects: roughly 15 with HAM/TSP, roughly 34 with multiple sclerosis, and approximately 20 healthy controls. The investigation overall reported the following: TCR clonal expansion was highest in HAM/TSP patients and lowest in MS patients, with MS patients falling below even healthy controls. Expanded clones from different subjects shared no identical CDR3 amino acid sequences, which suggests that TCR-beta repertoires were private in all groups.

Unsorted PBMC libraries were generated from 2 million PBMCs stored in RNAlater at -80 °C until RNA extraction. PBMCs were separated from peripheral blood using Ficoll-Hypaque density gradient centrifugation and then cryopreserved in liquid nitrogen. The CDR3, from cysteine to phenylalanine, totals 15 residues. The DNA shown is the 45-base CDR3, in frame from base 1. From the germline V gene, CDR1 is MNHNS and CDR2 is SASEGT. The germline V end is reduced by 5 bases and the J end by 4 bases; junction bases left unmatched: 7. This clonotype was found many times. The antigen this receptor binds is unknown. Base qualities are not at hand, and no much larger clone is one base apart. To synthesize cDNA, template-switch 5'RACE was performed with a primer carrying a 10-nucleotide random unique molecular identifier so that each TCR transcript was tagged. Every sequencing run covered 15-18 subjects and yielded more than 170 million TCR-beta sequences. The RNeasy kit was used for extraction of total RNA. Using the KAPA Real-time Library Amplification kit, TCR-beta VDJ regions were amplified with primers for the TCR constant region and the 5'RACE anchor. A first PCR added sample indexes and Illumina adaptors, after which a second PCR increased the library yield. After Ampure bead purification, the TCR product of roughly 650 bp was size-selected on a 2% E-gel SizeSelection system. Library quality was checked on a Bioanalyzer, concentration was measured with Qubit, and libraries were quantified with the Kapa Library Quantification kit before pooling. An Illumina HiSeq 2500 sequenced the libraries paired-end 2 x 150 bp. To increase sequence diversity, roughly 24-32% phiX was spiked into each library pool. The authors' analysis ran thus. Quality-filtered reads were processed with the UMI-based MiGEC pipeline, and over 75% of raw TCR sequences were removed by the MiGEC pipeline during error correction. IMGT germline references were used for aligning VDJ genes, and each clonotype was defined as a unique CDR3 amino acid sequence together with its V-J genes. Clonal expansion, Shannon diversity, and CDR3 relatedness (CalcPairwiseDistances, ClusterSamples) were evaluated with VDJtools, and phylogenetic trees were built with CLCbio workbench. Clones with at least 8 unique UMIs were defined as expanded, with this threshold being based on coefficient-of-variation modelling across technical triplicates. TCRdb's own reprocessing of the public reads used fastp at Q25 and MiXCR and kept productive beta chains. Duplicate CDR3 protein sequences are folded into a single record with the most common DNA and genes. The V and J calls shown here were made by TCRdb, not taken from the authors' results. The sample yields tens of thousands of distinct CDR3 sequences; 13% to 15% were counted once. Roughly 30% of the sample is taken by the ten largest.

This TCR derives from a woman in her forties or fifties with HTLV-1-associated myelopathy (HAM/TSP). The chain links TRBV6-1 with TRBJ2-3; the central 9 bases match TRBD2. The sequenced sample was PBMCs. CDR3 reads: CASSSPGLASDTQYF. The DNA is TGTGCCAGCAGTTCCCCGGGACTAGCCTCAGATACGCAGTATTTT.